This T cell receptor beta chain appears in the sequencing data of a study of cytomegalovirus exposure and HLA in healthy donors. Generated by immunoSEQ multiplex PCR, the TCRdb table keeps only in-frame clones and is missing some. The sample has roughly 130,000 clones, about 86% seen once. Trimming took off 8 bases at V and 7 bases at J, with 15 bases between the two ends. CDR1 is LNHNV, CDR2 YYDKDF, per germline (reference sequence). The CDR3 contains 13 residues. Comment on this clone: What it recognizes is unknown.

General observations from the study: It was confirmed in vitro that a few of the CMV-associated chains were specific for CMV antigens. Researchers catalogued 160 or so TCR beta chains as cytomegalovirus-associated.

Separation from the roughly 690-subject first cohort characterized the 120-subject validation cohort, to which the donors belonged. J is TRBJ1-5 and V is TRBV15, with a weak D call TRBD1 (5 bases). The receptor was derived from a young man in good health and CMV-seronegative. Sample: PBMCs. The CDR3 sequence: CATRPARGQPQHF. In DNA, the CDR3 is TGTGCCACCCGCCCGGCCCGGGGGCAGCCCCAGCATTTT. Complete variable domain (other parts from reference TRBV15 and TRBJ1-5): DAMVIQNPRYQVTQFGKPVTLSCSQTLNHNVMYWYQQKSSQAPKLLFHYYDKDFNNEADTPDNFQSRRPNTSFCFLDIRSPGLGDTAMYLCATRPARGQPQHFGDGTRLSIL.